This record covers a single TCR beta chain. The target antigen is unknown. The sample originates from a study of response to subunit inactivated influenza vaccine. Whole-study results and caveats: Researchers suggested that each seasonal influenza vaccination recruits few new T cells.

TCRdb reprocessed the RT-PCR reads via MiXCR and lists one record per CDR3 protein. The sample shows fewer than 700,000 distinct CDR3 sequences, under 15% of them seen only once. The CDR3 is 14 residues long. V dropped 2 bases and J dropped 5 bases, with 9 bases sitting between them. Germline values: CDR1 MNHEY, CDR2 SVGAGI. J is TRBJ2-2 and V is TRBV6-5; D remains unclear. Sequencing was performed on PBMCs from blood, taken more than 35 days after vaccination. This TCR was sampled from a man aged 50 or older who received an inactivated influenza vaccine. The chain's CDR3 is CASSYLVGTGELFF. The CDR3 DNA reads TGTGCCAGCAGTTACCTAGTCGGAACCGGGGAGCTGTTTTTT.